The TCR beta chain described here comes from a study of blood T cell repertoires in COVID-19. Study background: Samples taken during acute and convalescent COVID-19 were collected in the United States, Italy and Spain. From T cells, B-cell-depleted T cells, or PBMCs came the material, which was cDNA or gDNA.

This clone was seen just once. The CDR3 is 15 residues long. Trimming removed 1 base from V and 8 bases from J, with 18 bases in between. Looked up from germline, CDR1 is SGHRS and CDR2 is YFSETQ. Authors' processing steps: Scientists estimated how many nucleated cells there were by amplifying reference gene primers. The protocol was immunoSEQ multiplex PCR, while the TCRdb copy is restricted to in-frame clones and leaves out a portion. That table is the source of V, J and clone size, and D and trimming were worked out from the DNA. The table includes almost 250,000 clones, approximately 86% detected once.

The material sequenced was peripheral blood. The chain uses TRBV5-1 and TRBJ1-2; D is unclear. The clonotype originates from a woman aged 60-75 years who had recovered from COVID-19. The CDR3 DNA sequence: TGCGCCAGCAGCTTGTGGCACCAGAGGAGTGTCGGCTACACCTTC. Translated, it gives CASSLWHQRSVGYTF.